This TCR beta chain originates from a study of blood T cells in healthy people across ages. Germline V lookup: CDR1 MGHRA, CDR2 YSYEKL. The CDR3 is 15 residues long. As for this clonotype: Its target is unknown.

Study results and limitations: Compared with aged donors, long-lived donors showed fewer expanded clones, suggesting selection.

The second PCR ran about 6 to 12 cycles with a sample-barcoded 5' primer and J-beta primers. TCRdb re-called the 5' RACE reads with MiXCR, one entry per CDR3 protein. The sample comprises fewer than 2 million distinct CDR3 sequences, 35% to 50% of which are singletons, and 20% to 25% rests with the top ten. This sequence originates from a human donor in good health. The V call is TRBV4-1, the J call TRBJ2-7; 7 bases agree with TRBD1. The tail of the sequence fits TRBJ2-5 better, so the J call may be wrong. The source material was blood. The CDR3 sequence is CASSQDPRGFETQYF. As DNA, the CDR3 is TGCGCCAGCAGCCAAGATCCCAGGGGGTTTGAGACCCAGTACTTC.